The T cell receptor beta chain described here comes from a study of blood T cell repertoires in COVID-19. The protocol was immunoSEQ multiplex PCR, while the TCRdb copy is restricted to in-frame clones and leaves out a portion. Here the sample spans around 30,000 clones, around 90% being singletons. This sequence was found in a human donor in a cohort sampled during active COVID-19. The donor label of this sample is uncertain. Sequenced sample: peripheral blood.

CDR3 protein: CASSRGTRHTGELFF. The CDR3 DNA reads as TGTGCCAGCAGCCGGGGGACTAGACACACCGGGGAGCTGTTTTTT. This chain links TRBV6-5 with TRBJ2-2; TRBD2 agrees at 8 bases. Germline V CDR1 and CDR2: MNHEY, SVGAGI. V shed 6 bases, J shed 3 bases, and the junction held 6 bases outside the gene matches. CDR3 size: 15 residues.